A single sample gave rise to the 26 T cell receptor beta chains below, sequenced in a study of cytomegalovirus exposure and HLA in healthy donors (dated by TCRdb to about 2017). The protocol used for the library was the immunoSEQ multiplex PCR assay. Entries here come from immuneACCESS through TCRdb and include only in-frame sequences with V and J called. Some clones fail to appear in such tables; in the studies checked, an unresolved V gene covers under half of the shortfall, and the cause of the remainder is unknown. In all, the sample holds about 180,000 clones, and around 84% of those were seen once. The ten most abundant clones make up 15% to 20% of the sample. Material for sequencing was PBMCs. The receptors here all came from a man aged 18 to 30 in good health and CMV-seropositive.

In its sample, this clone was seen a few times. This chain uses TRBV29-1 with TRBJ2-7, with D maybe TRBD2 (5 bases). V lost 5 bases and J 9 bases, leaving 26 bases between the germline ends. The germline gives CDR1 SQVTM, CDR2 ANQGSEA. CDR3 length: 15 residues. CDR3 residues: CSVRLSLLRLGRQYF. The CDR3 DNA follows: TGCAGCGTTCGACTATCTCTACTCCGGCTCGGGCGGCAGTACTTC.

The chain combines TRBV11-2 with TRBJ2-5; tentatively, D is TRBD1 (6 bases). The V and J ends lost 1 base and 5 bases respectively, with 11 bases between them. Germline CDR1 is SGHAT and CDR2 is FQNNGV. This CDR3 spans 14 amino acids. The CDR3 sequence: CASSLGQGSETQYF. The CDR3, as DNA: TGTGCCAGCAGCTTAGGGCAGGGGAGCGAGACCCAGTACTTC.

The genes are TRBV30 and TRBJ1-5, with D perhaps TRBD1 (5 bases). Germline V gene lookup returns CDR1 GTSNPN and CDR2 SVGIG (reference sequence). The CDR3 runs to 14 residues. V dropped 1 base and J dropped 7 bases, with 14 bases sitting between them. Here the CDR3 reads CAWSGGPLGQPQHF. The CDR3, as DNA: TGTGCCTGGAGTGGGGGCCCATTAGGGCAGCCCCAGCATTTT.

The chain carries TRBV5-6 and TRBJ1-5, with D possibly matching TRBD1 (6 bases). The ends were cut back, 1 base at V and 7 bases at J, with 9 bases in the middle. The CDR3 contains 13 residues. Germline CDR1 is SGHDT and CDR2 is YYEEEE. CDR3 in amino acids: CASSLNQGQPQHF. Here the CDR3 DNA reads TGTGCCAGCAGCTTGAACCAGGGGCAGCCCCAGCATTTT.

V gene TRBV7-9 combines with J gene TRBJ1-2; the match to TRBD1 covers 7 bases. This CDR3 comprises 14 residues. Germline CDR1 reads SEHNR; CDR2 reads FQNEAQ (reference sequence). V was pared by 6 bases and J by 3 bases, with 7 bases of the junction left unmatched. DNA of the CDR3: TGTGCCAGCAGACCGACAGGGATGGACTATGGCTACACCTTC. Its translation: CASRPTGMDYGYTF.

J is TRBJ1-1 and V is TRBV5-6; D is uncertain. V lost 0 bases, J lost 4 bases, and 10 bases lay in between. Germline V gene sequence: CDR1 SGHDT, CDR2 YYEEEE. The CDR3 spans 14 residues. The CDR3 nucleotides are TGTGCCAGCAGCTTGGTAGCATCTGCCACTGAAGCTTTCTTT. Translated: CASSLVASATEAFF.

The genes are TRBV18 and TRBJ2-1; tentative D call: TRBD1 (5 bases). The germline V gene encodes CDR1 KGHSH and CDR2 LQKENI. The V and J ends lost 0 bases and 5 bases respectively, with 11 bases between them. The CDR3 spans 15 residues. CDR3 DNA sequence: TGTGCCAGCTCACCACCACCAAGCAGGGACAATGAGCAGTTCTTC. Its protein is CASSPPPSRDNEQFF.

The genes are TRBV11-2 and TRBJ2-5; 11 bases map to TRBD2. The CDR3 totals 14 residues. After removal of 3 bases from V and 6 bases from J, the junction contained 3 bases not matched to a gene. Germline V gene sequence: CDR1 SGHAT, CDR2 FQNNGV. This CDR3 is CASSFATSGKTQYF. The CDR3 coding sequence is TGTGCCAGCAGCTTCGCGACTAGCGGGAAGACCCAGTACTTC.

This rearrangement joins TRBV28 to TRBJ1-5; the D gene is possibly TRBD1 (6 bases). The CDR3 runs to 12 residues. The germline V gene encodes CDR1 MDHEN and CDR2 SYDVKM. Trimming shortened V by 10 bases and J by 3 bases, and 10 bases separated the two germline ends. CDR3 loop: CATRTVNQPQHF. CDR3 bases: TGTGCCACCCGGACAGTCAATCAGCCCCAGCATTTT.

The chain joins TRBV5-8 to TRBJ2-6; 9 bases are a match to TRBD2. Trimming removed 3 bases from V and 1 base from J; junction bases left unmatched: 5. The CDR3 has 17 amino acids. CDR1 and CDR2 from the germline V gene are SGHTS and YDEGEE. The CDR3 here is CASSSAGGPSGANVLTF. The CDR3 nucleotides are TGTGCCAGCAGCTCTGCGGGAGGGCCTTCTGGGGCCAACGTCCTGACTTTC.

The CDR3 DNA sequence: TGTGCCAGTAGTATTAGTAGTTACTCTGGGGCCAACGTCCTGACTTTC. It specifies CASSISSYSGANVLTF. V and J are TRBV19 and TRBJ2-6; D not certain. Trimming removed 3 bases at V and 0 bases at J, with 9 bases between. Germline V gives CDR1 LNHDA, CDR2 SQIVND (reference sequence). The CDR3 covers 16 residues. The full variable domain, in which reference TRBV19 and TRBJ2-6 provide the parts outside the CDR3, is DGGITQSPKYLFRKEGQNVTLSCEQNLNHDAMYWYRQDPGQGLRLIYYSQIVNDFQKGDIAEGYSVSREKKESFPLTVTSAQKNPTAFYLCASSISSYSGANVLTFGAGSRLTVL.

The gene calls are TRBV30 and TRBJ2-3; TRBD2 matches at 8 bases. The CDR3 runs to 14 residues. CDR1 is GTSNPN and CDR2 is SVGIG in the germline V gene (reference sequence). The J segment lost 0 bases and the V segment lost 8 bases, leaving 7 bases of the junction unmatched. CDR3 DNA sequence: TGTGCCGGGGCGCGGGGGGTAAGCACAGATACGCAGTATTTT. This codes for CAGARGVSTDTQYF.

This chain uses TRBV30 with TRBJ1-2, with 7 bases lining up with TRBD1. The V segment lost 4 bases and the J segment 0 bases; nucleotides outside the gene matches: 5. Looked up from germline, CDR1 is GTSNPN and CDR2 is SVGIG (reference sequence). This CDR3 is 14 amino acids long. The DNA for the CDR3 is TGTGCCTGGAAGGGGCAGGGGGCTAACTATGGCTACACCTTC. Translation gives CAWKGQGANYGYTF.

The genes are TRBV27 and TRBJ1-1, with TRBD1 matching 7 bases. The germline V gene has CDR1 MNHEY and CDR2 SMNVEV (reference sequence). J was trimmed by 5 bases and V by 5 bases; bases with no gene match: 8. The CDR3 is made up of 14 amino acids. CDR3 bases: TGTGCCAGCAGTCCTACAGGGGCACGGACTGAAGCTTTCTTT. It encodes CASSPTGARTEAFF.

The CDR3 DNA is TGTGCCAGCAGTCGGTCAGGGACTGAAGCTTTCTTT. This encodes CASSRSGTEAFF. V is TRBV28 and J is TRBJ1-1; the D gene is possibly TRBD1 (5 bases). Germline values: CDR1 MDHEN, CDR2 SYDVKM. The V end lost 5 bases, the J end lost 5 bases, and 9 bases lay between the germline ends. This CDR3 comprises 12 residues.

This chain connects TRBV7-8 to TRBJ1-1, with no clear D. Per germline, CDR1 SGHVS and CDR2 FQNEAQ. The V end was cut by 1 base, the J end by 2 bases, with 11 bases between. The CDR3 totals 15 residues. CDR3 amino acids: CASSLGAAGNTEAFF. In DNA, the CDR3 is TGTGCCAGCAGCTTAGGGGCCGCGGGAAACACTGAAGCTTTCTTT.

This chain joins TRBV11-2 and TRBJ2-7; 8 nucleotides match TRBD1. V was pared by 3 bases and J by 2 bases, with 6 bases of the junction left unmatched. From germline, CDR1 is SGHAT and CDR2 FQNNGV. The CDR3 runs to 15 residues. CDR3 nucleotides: TGTGCCAGCAGCTTGTGGACAGGGACCACCTACGAGCAGTACTTC. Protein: CASSLWTGTTYEQYF.

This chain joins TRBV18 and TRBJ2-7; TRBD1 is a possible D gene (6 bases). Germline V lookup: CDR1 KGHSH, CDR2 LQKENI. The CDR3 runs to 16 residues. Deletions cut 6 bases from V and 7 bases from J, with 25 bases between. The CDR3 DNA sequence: TGTGCCAGCTCCCACCGATCAGGGGTAGGACGAATGGAGCAGTACTTC. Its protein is CASSHRSGVGRMEQYF.

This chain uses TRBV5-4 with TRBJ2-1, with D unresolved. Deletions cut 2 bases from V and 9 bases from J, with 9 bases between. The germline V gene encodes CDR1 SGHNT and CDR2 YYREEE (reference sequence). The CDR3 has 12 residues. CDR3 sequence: CASSLGTGEQFF. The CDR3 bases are TGTGCCAGCAGCTTAGGAACGGGTGAGCAGTTCTTC.

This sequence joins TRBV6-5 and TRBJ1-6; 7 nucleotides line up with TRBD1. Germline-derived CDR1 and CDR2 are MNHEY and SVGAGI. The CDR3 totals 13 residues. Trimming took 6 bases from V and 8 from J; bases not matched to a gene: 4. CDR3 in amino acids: CASSQGDYSPLHF. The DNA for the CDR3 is TGTGCCAGCAGCCAGGGGGATTATTCACCCCTCCACTTT.

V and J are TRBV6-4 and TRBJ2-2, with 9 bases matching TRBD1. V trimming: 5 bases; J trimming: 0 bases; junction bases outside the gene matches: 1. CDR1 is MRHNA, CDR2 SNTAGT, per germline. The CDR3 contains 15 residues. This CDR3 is CASSRTGANTGELFF. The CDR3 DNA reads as TGTGCCAGCAGTCGGACAGGGGCGAACACCGGGGAGCTGTTTTTT.

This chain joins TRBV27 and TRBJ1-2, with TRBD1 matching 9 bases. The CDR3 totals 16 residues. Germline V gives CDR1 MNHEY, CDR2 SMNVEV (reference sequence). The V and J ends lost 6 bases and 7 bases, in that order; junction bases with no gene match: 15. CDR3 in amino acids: CASSYRPGQGKGGYTF. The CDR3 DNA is TGTGCCAGCAGCTATAGACCGGGACAGGGTAAGGGTGGCTACACCTTC.

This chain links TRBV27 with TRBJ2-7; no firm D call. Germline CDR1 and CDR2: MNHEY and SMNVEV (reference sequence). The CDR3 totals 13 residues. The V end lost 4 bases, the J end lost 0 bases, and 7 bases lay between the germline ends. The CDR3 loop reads CASSYGTSYEQYF. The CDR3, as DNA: TGTGCCAGCAGTTATGGCACCTCCTACGAGCAGTACTTC.

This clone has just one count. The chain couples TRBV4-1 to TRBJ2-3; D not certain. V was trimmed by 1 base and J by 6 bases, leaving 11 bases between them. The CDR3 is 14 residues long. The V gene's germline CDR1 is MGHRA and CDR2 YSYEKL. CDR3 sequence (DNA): TGCGCCAGCAGCCAAGGGGCTCTCGGCGATACGCAGTATTTT. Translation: CASSQGALGDTQYF.

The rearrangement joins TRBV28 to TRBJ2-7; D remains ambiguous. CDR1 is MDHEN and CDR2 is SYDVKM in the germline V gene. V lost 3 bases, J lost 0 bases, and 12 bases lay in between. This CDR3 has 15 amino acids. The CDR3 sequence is CASSFDPASSYEQYF. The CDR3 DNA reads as TGTGCCAGCAGTTTCGACCCCGCTAGCTCCTACGAGCAGTACTTC.

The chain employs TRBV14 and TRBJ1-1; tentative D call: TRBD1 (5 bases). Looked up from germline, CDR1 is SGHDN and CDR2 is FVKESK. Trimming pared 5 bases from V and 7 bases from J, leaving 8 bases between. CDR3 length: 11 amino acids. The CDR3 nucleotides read TGTGCCAGCAGCTACGGGGGTGAAGCTTTCTTT. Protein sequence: CASSYGGEAFF.